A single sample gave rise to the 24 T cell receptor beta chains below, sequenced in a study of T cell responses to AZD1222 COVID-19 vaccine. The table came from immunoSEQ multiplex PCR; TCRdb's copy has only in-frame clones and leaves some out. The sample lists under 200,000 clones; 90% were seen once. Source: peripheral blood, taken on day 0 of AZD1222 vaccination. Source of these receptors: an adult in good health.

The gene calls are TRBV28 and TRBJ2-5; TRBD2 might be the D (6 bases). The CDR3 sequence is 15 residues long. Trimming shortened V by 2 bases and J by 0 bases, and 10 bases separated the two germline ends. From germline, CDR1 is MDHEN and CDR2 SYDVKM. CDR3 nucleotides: TGTGCCAGCAGTTTAGCGGGGCTCAACCAAGAGACCCAGTACTTC. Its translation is CASSLAGLNQETQYF.

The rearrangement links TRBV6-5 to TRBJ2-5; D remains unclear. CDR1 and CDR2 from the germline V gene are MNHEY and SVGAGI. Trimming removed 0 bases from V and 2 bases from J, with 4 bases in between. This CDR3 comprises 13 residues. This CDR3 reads CASSYSQQETQYF. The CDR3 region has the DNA TGTGCCAGCAGTTACTCGCAGCAAGAGACCCAGTACTTC.

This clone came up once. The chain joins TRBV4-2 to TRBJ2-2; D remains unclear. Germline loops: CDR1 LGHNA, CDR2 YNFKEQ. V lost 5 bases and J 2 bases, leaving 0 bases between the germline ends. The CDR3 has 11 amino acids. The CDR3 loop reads CASSNTGELFF. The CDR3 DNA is TGTGCCAGCAGCAACACCGGGGAGCTGTTTTTT.

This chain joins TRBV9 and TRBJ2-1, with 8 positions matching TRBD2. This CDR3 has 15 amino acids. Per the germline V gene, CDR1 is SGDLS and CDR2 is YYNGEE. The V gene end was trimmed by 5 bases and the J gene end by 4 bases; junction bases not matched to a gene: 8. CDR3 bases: TGTGCCAGCAGTGAAGCGGGGGCCAGGTACAATGAGCAGTTCTTC. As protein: CASSEAGARYNEQFF.

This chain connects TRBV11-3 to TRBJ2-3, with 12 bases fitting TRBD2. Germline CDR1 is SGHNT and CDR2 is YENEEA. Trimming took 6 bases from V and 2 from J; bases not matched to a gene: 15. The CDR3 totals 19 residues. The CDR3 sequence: CASSSPGLAGQLYTDTQYF. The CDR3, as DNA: TGTGCCAGCAGTTCTCCTGGACTAGCGGGACAATTATACACAGATACGCAGTATTTT.

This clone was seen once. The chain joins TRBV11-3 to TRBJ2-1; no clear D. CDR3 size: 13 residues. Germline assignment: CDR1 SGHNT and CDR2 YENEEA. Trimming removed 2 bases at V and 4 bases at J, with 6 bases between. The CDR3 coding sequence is TGTGCCAGCAGCTTACAAGGGTACAATGAGCAGTTCTTC. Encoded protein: CASSLQGYNEQFF.

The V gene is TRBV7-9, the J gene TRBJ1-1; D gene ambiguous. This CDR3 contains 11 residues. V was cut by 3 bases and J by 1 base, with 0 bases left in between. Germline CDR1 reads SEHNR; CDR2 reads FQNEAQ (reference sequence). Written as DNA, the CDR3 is TGTGCCAGCAGCTTGAACACTGAAGCTTTCTTT. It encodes CASSLNTEAFF.

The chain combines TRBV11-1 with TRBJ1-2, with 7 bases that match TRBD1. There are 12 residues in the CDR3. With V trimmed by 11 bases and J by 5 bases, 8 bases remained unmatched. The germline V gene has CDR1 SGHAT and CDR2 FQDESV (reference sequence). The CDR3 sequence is CAPPDRRYGYTF. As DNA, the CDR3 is TGTGCCCCACCGGACAGGCGGTATGGCTACACCTTC.

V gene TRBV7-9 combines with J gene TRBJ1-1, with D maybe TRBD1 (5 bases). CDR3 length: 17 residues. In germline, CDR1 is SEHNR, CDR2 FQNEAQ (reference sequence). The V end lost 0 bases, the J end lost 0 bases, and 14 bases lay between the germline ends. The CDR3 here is CASSLASGGGMNTEAFF. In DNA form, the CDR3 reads TGTGCCAGCAGCTTAGCGTCGGGCGGGGGGATGAACACTGAAGCTTTCTTT.

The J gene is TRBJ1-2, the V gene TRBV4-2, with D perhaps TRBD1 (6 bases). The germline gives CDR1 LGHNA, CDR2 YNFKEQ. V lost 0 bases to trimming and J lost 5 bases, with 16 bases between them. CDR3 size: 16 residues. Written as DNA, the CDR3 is TGTGCCAGCAGCCAAGAATTCGGGGGGGCTGAATATGGCTACACCTTC. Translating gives CASSQEFGGAEYGYTF.

The CDR3, as DNA: TGCAGCGTTGAAGGGGCCCAAGCGAGCACAGATACGCAGTATTTT. This translates into CSVEGAQASTDTQYF. The V gene is TRBV29-1, the J gene TRBJ2-3; D is uncertain. Germline V gene sequence: CDR1 SQVTM, CDR2 ANQGSEA. V dropped 1 base and J dropped 0 bases, with 11 bases sitting between them. This CDR3 contains 15 residues.

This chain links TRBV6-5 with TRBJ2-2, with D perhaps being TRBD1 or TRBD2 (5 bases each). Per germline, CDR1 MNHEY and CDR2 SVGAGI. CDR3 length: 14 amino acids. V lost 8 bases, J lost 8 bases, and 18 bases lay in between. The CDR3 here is CASGAGSETGELFF. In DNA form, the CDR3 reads TGTGCCAGCGGGGCAGGGAGCGAAACAGGGGAGCTGTTTTTT.

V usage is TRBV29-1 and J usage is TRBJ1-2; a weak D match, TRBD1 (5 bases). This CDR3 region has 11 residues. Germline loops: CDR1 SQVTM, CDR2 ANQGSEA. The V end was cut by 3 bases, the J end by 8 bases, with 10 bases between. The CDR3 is CSVEGLQGYTF. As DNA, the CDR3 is TGCAGCGTTGAGGGACTACAAGGCTACACCTTC.

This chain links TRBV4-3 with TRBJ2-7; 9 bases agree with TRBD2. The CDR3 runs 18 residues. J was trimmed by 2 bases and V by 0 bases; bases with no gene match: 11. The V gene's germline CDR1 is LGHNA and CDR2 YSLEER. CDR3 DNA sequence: TGCGCCAGCAGCCAAGACCGAGCGGGGGGAGGGAATACCTACGAGCAGTACTTC. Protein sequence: CASSQDRAGGGNTYEQYF.

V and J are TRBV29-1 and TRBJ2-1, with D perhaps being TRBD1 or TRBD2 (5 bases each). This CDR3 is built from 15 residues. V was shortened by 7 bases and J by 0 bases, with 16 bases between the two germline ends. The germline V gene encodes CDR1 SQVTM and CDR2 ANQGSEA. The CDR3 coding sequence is TGCAGCGCCGGGGCAGCCCAAAGCTCCTACAATGAGCAGTTCTTC. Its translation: CSAGAAQSSYNEQFF.

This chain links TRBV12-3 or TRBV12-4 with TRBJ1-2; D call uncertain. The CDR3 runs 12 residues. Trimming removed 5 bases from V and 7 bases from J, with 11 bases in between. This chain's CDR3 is CASSPAIGGYTF. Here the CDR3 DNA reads TGTGCCAGCAGTCCAGCAATCGGTGGCTACACCTTC.

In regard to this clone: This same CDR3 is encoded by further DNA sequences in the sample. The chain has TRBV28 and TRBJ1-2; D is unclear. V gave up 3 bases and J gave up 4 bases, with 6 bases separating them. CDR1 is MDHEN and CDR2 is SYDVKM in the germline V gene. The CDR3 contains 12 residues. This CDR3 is CASSFGPYGYTF. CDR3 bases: TGTGCCAGCAGTTTTGGACCCTATGGCTACACCTTC.

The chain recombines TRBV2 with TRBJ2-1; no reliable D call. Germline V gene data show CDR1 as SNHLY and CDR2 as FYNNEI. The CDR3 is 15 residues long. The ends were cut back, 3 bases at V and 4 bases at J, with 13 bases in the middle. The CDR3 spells CASSEADVIYNEQFF. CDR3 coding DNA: TGTGCCAGCAGTGAGGCGGATGTGATATACAATGAGCAGTTCTTC.

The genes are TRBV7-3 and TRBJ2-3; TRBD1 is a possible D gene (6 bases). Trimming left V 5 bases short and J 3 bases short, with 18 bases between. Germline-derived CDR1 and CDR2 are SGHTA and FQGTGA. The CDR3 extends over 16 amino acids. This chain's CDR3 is CASSHQGTIGTDTQYF. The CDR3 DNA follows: TGTGCCAGCAGCCATCAAGGGACAATTGGGACAGATACGCAGTATTTT.

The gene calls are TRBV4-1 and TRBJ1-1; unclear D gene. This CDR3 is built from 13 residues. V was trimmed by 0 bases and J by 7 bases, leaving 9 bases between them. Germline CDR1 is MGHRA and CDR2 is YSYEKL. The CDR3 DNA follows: TGCGCCAGCAGCCAAGAGTTTTTAGATGAAGCTTTCTTT. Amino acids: CASSQEFLDEAFF.

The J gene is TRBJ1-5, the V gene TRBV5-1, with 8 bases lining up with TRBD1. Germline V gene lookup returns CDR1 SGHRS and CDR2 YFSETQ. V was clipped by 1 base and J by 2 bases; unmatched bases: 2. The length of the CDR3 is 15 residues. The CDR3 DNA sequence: TGCGCCAGCAGCTTGACGACAGGGGGCAATCAGCCCCAGCATTTT. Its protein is CASSLTTGGNQPQHF. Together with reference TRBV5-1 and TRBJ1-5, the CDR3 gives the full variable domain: KAGVTQTPRYLIKTRGQQVTLSCSPISGHRSVSWYQQTPGQGLQFLFEYFSETQRNKGNFPGRFSGRQFSNSRSEMNVSTLELGDSALYLCASSLTTGGNQPQHFGDGTRLSIL.

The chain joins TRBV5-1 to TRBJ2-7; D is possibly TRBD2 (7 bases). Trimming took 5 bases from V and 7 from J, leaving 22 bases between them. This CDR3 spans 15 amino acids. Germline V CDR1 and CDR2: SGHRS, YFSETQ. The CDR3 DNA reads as TGCGCCAGCAGTTCCCTGGGGGGCCGGGGGGAGGAGCAGTACTTC. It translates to CASSSLGGRGEEQYF.

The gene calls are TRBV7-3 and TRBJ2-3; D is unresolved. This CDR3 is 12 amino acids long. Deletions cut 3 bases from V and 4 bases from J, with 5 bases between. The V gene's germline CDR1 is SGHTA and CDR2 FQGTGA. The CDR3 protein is CASSFQPDTQYF. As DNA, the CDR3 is TGTGCCAGCAGCTTCCAACCAGATACGCAGTATTTT.

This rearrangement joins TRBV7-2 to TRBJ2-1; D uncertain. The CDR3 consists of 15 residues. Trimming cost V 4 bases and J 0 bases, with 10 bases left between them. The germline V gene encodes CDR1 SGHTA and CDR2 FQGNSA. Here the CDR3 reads CASSYGPSSYNEQFF. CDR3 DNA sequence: TGTGCCAGCAGCTACGGCCCGAGCTCCTACAATGAGCAGTTCTTC. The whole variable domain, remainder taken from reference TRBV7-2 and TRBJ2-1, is GAGVSQSPSNKVTEKGKDVELRCDPISGHTALYWYRQSLGQGLEFLIYFQGNSAPDKSGLPSDRFSAERTGGSVSTLTIQRTQQEDSAVYLCASSYGPSSYNEQFFGPGTRLTVL.